A selection of T cell receptor beta chains follows, all from one sample in a study of T cells after yellow fever vaccination. TCRdb re-called the 5' RACE reads through MiXCR, storing one row per CDR3 protein. The data show roughly 56,000 distinct CDR3 sequences, approximately 6% seen once. The source material was PBMCs, either bulk or a sorted T-cell subset (CD4+, CD8+, memory, or dextramer-sorted; not recorded which), sampled on the day of the yellow fever booster vaccination. The receptors shown here come from a young man who received the YFV17D yellow fever vaccine. The CDR3 runs from the conserved cysteine through the conserved F or W.

v_call cdr3_aa
TRBV6-5 CASSVQGLNTEAFF
TRBV12-3/TRBV12-4 CASSFSGNYGYTF
TRBV9 CASSVGISGTGELFF
TRBV6-2/TRBV6-3 CASSYSFHEQFF
TRBV18 CASSPARGEETQYF
TRBV10-3 CAINGQGLYNEQFF
TRBV7-6 CASSLGYSGQGRVNSEAFF
TRBV9 CASSPTSLGGAAQYF
TRBV20-1 CSATPTSNQPQHF
TRBV12-3/TRBV12-4 CASSPRGVYYGYTF
TRBV6-2/TRBV6-3 CATYLSGGPSTQYF
TRBV27 CASSLSGNYGYTF
TRBV15 CATSRDRGLALYNEQFF
TRBV7-9 CASLLGTGGTDTQYF
TRBV7-9 CASSPPARQGEEAFF
TRBV7-9 CASLLGASEQFF
TRBV10-1 CASSDADTGSGNTIYF
TRBV7-8 CASSYPMGVDTDTQYF
TRBV7-2 CASSLTPKAGGRLETQYF
TRBV4-3 CASSQDFTSGGYEQYF
TRBV12-3/TRBV12-4 CASSPGPSSSPLHF
TRBV20-1 CSARKTVLQETQYF
TRBV12-5 CASGLIGRVPQETQYF
TRBV4-1 CASSQARTAQYF
TRBV20-1 CSARYGGGYLNYNEQFF
TRBV5-4 CASSFLAGSYNEQFF
TRBV10-1 CASSGIGTQYF
TRBV12-3/TRBV12-4 CASGGRGFGQPQHF
TRBV7-6 CASSPGVPSTEAFF
TRBV7-2 CASLLSGGLLTHTGELFF
TRBV6-2/TRBV6-3 CASSYSQSGKLFF
TRBV19 CASSPETGGNTEAFF
TRBV29-1 CSVAVAGTNGYTF
TRBV4-1 CASSLSLLADYTDTQYF
TRBV7-9 CASSLALIGVSTYEQYF
TRBV5-1 CASSLTQGAKNIQYF
TRBV9 CASSLAGGLETQYF
TRBV6-1 CASSGPSGGYNEQFF
TRBV7-9 CASSFSWDEQFF
TRBV12-3/TRBV12-4 CASSTDRDKREKLFF
TRBV27 CASSSFSGGFNQPQHF
TRBV2 CASREAGTGGNQPQHF